These 6 T cell receptor beta chains originate from one sample sequenced in a study of T cell responses to AZD1222 COVID-19 vaccine. Some clones are missing from TCRdb's copy, which holds only in-frame ones; the method was immunoSEQ multiplex PCR. The sample lists about 120,000 clones, around 87% occurring once. Sequences were derived from peripheral blood, sampled 28 days after the second AZD1222 dose. All receptors derive from an adult who received the AZD1222 COVID-19 vaccine.

Details on this clone: Additional DNA sequences in this sample encode the identical CDR3. V is TRBV10-3 and J is TRBJ1-2; 9 bases fit TRBD1. V was clipped by 6 bases and J by 2 bases; unmatched bases: 1. The CDR3 is 13 residues long. CDR1 is ENHRY, CDR2 SYGVKD, per germline. CDR3 region: CAIRGQGNYGYTF. CDR3 sequence (DNA): TGTGCCATCAGGGGACAGGGCAACTATGGCTACACCTTC.

The rearrangement joins TRBV29-1 to TRBJ1-5; TRBD1 might be the D (6 bases). The CDR3 consists of 14 residues. Trimming removed 7 bases from V and 4 bases from J, with 17 bases in between. From germline, CDR1 is SQVTM and CDR2 ANQGSEA. Here the CDR3 DNA reads TGCAGCGCATGGGGCGGGGGCCAGAATCAGCCCCAGCATTTT. The encoded protein is CSAWGGGQNQPQHF.

This clone was recorded only once. This rearrangement joins TRBV7-9 to TRBJ2-5; D might be TRBD1 or TRBD2, each matching 5 bases. This CDR3 region has 16 residues. The V gene's germline CDR1 is SEHNR and CDR2 FQNEAQ (reference sequence). V lost 5 bases to trimming and J lost 1 base, with 17 bases between them. The CDR3 DNA is TGTGCCAGCAGCGCCCAACGGGACCCTATCCAAGAGACCCAGTACTTC. Residues: CASSAQRDPIQETQYF.

Only one count was recorded for this clone. The chain uses TRBV29-1 and TRBJ2-2; a possible D gene is TRBD2 (5 bases). V lost 4 bases to trimming and J lost 1 base, with 13 bases between them. The CDR3 totals 15 residues. Germline V gives CDR1 SQVTM, CDR2 ANQGSEA. CDR3 loop: CSVGPPRGNTGELFF. As DNA, the CDR3 is TGCAGCGTTGGACCCCCACGGGGGAACACCGGGGAGCTGTTTTTT.

The chain recombines TRBV10-3 with TRBJ1-2, with TRBD1 matching over 9 bases. This CDR3 is 16 amino acids long. Germline CDR1 ENHRY, CDR2 SYGVKD. The trim removed 7 bases at V and 3 bases at J, leaving 12 bases unmatched. The CDR3 sequence: CAINPRQGGADYGYTF. The CDR3 DNA sequence: TGTGCCATCAACCCCAGACAGGGGGGCGCCGACTATGGCTACACCTTC.

The chain uses TRBV30 and TRBJ1-1; D gene uncertain. The V end lost 2 bases, the J end lost 0 bases, and 7 bases lay between the germline ends. Germline CDR1 reads GTSNPN; CDR2 reads SVGIG (reference sequence). The CDR3 loop spans 13 amino acids. The CDR3, as DNA: TGTGCCTGGAGTTTTAACCTGAACACTGAAGCTTTCTTT. Translating it yields CAWSFNLNTEAFF. Combining the CDR3 with reference TRBV30 and TRBJ1-1 gives the whole variable domain SQTIHQWPATLVQPVGSPLSLECTVEGTSNPNLYWYRQAAGRGLQLLFYSVGIGQISSEVPQNLSASRPQDRQFILSSKKLLLSDSGFYLCAWSFNLNTEAFFGQGTRLTVV.